This TCR beta chain was sequenced during a study of shared clonotypes between healthy human individuals (dated by TCRdb to the early 2020s). For context, the study as a whole: The cohort included three men and a couple of women between 18 and 49 years of age. For each donor, CD4 naive and CD4 memory were each run on three plates, CD8 naive on two plates, and CD8 memory on one plate. To estimate repertoire size and how much clonotypes are shared between individuals, the study performed deep sequencing of blood TCR repertoires from a few healthy adults. To increase sequencing depth and limit assay-specific biases, TCR repertoire library preparation and sequencing were carried out by different laboratories using diverse techniques. Leukapheresis yielded between about 0.94 and 10 billion PBMCs per donor.

Concerning this clone: Its antigen remains undetermined. No qualities accompany the bases; no much larger clone lies one base away.

Overall study outcomes, separate from this receptor: Rarefaction of sorted-subset datasets indicated incomplete sequencing despite the large sequencing depth. Compared with non-shared clonotypes, the clonotypes found in all four sorted-subset donors had higher generation probabilities. Sharing across a few donors was observed for roughly 5% of naive CD4, 3% to 3.5% of naive CD8, 2% to 2.5% of memory CD4, and approximately 0.41% of memory CD8 clonotypes. The small number of donors limited the genetic and exposure-history diversity represented. Pairwise subsampling indicated that sequencing depth was expected to affect the degree of clonotype sharing among donors. Naive subsets generally had larger estimated clonotype richness than memory subsets. Only blood was sampled, and tissue TCR repertoires likely differ from those in blood.

CD8 naive samples were obtained by positive selection for CCR7 among CD45RO-negative cells, yielding a CD45RA+CCR7+ population from which TemRA cells were excluded. The donors were healthy, HIV-negative adults who had no recently reported acute infections or vaccinations. Every donor was a Caucasian adult living in Nashville, Tennessee, USA. After blood collection by leukapheresis, PBMCs were isolated using Ficoll-Histopaque density gradient centrifugation and then cryopreserved in the vapor phase of liquid nitrogen. Analytical flow cytometry was used to check the purity and quantity of every magnetically sorted T cell population. From each sorted fraction, genomic DNA was isolated and quantified by UV absorbance on a Nanodrop 2000c. TCR CDR3 regions were amplified from genomic DNA by multiplex PCR using the deep immunoSEQ assay. Extracted genomic DNA from each cell subset was spread evenly across all wells of several immunoSEQ 96-well plates, with each plate serving as a replicate. For sorted subsets, roughly 200 ng of genomic DNA, equivalent to 30,000 or so T cell genomes, went into each replicate PCR. Purified libraries were measured with a Qubit 3.0 fluorometer, size-checked on a Bioanalyzer 2100, and measured again with the KAPA Library Quantification kit. Every immunoSEQ 96-well plate was sequenced on a dedicated single-read 150-cycle Illumina NextSeq 550 flow cell. Per the source publication's procedure: Because only junctional sequences without quality scores were contained in the immunoSEQ output, filtering matching that applied to full-length reads could not be performed. To assign V/J genes and CDR3, sequences were annotated using PyIR, a Python wrapper for IgBLAST v1.9, with IMGT germline references. Reads with weak V/J assignments (E-value above 1e-6), missing CDR3, stop codons, out-of-frame junctions, or ambiguous translated residues were removed. V3J clonotypes were defined by identical inferred V gene, J gene, and CDR3 amino acid sequence. The percentage overlap between two repertoires was calculated by dividing the number of shared unique clonotypes by the size of the smaller repertoire. Three approaches were used to assess repertoire richness: RTK rarefaction, the Chao1 estimator, and Recon v2.1 estimates of unobserved clonotypes. Generation probabilities for all TCRbeta clonotypes obtained by the gDNA method from four donors were computed using OLGA. Here the immuneACCESS table is served through TCRdb, limited to in-frame sequences with V and J called. Missing clones are a known gap in these copies; in checked studies unresolved V genes cover under half, and the rest lacks a known reason. V and J calls and clone size are copied from that table; D and trimming were computed from the DNA. The sample contains over 2,000,000 clones, around 95% of them found a single time. Over 1.5% of the sample is in the top ten clones.

The TCR originated in a man between 18 and 29 years old in good health. Some clones in this sample may be carry-over from other donors' samples. The specimen was naive CD8+ T cells from PBMCs. Explained via the paper, the cell subset or site label denotes: CD45RA+CCR7+.

The CDR3 corresponds to CASSSRDRGSYEQYF. The nucleotide sequence reads TGTGCCAGCAGCTCCCGGGACAGGGGATCCTACGAGCAGTACTTC. The V and J genes are TRBV21-1 and TRBJ2-7; TRBD1, as called in the table, went unchecked against the DNA. TRBV21-1 is shown as a pseudogene. The CDR3 runs 15 amino acids, cysteine and phenylalanine included. Only CDR3 DNA is held: 45 bases, read in frame from base 1.